Listed here are 30 T cell receptor beta chains from one sample, sequenced in a study of cytomegalovirus exposure and HLA in healthy donors. With 60 Vbeta and 13 Jbeta primers, the PCR was carried out. Sequencing used immunoSEQ multiplex PCR; TCRdb keeps in-frame clones, though not all of them. Of about 160,000 clones listed, around 74% are singletons. The sequencing sample was made of PBMCs. Receptors originate from a female donor in good health and CMV-seronegative.

V and J are TRBV5-1 and TRBJ2-3; the match to TRBD2 covers 8 bases. Germline V gives CDR1 SGHRS, CDR2 YFSETQ. CDR3 length equals 15 residues. J lost 3 bases, V lost 0 bases, and 3 bases had no gene match. The CDR3 coding sequence is TGCGCCAGCAGCTTGGGGATAGCGGGGACAGATACGCAGTATTTT. Residues: CASSLGIAGTDTQYF. The whole variable domain, filled in from reference TRBV5-1 and TRBJ2-3, reads KAGVTQTPRYLIKTRGQQVTLSCSPISGHRSVSWYQQTPGQGLQFLFEYFSETQRNKGNFPGRFSGRQFSNSRSEMNVSTLELGDSALYLCASSLGIAGTDTQYFGPGTRLTVL.

This chain joins TRBV30 and TRBJ2-7; 9 bases fit TRBD1. Germline V gene sequence: CDR1 GTSNPN, CDR2 SVGIG (reference sequence). This CDR3 is 14 amino acids long. V lost 0 bases, J lost 2 bases, and 2 bases stayed unmatched. The CDR3 sequence is CAWSVWTGAYEQYF. As DNA, the CDR3 is TGTGCCTGGAGTGTTTGGACAGGGGCCTACGAGCAGTACTTC.

The J gene is TRBJ1-5, the V gene TRBV4-1; tentative D call: TRBD1 (6 bases). Trimming cost V 3 bases and J 5 bases, with 14 bases left between them. Germline V gene lookup returns CDR1 MGHRA and CDR2 YSYEKL. This CDR3 contains 15 residues. CDR3 in amino acids: CASSHHGTPYQPQHF. CDR3 in DNA: TGCGCCAGCAGCCACCACGGGACACCATATCAGCCCCAGCATTTT.

The J gene is TRBJ2-7, the V gene TRBV20-1; a weak D match, TRBD2 (6 bases). V was trimmed by 6 bases and J by 3 bases, leaving 9 bases between them. The germline CDR1 and CDR2 sequences are DFQATT and SNEGSKA (reference sequence). The CDR3 covers 11 residues. CDR3 sequence (DNA): TGCAGTGCACCGACTAGCTACGAGCAGTACTTC. Protein: CSAPTSYEQYF.

This rearrangement joins TRBV2 to TRBJ2-1, with 8 bases matching TRBD2. Germline V CDR1 and CDR2: SNHLY, FYNNEI. The trim removed 5 bases at V and 5 bases at J, leaving 2 bases unmatched. The CDR3 is made up of 13 amino acids. The CDR3 loop is CASSTSGNNEQFF. Here the CDR3 DNA reads TGTGCCAGCAGTACTAGCGGTAACAATGAGCAGTTCTTC.

This chain uses TRBV2 with TRBJ1-1; 8 bases are a match to TRBD1. Germline V lookup: CDR1 SNHLY, CDR2 FYNNEI. CDR3 length: 12 residues. V lost 7 bases and J lost 6; bases outside the gene matches: 4. The CDR3 DNA reads as TGTGCCAGCACCGGACAGGGTGCTGAAGCTTTCTTT. Its protein product is CASTGQGAEAFF.

The J gene is TRBJ2-4, the V gene TRBV5-4, with D possibly being TRBD1 (7 bases). The ends were cut back, 0 bases at V and 4 bases at J, with 14 bases in the middle. Germline V lookup: CDR1 SGHNT, CDR2 YYREEE (reference sequence). The CDR3 consists of 16 residues. The CDR3 DNA is TGTGCCAGCAGCTTGGTGGAGGGGGCCCTAAAAAACATTCAGTACTTC. It is translated as CASSLVEGALKNIQYF.

In DNA form, the CDR3 reads TGTGCCAGCAGCTCAAGAATGACAGGGGACCAAGAGACCCAGTACTTC. Translation: CASSSRMTGDQETQYF. The rearrangement links TRBV13 to TRBJ2-5; 8 nucleotides match TRBD1. The germline gives CDR1 PRHDT, CDR2 FYEKMQ (reference sequence). V dropped 4 bases and J dropped 0; count of bases not matched to a gene: 7. The CDR3 sequence is 16 residues long.

CDR3 sequence reads: CASSIRERPEQFF. In DNA form, the CDR3 reads TGTGCCAGTAGTATCCGGGAGAGGCCTGAGCAGTTCTTC. The chain couples TRBV19 to TRBJ2-1; the D gene is possibly TRBD2 (6 bases). This CDR3 has 13 amino acids. The V end was cut by 3 bases, the J end by 9 bases, with 12 bases between. Per germline, CDR1 LNHDA and CDR2 SQIVND (reference sequence).

J is TRBJ1-5 and V is TRBV5-5; TRBD1 matches at 9 bases. V trimming: 4 bases; J trimming: 7 bases; junction bases outside the gene matches: 12. Germline-derived CDR1 and CDR2 are SGHKS and YYEKEE (reference sequence). CDR3 size: 16 residues. This CDR3 is CASSMNTGGRRQPQHF. CDR3 DNA: TGTGCCAGCAGCATGAACACAGGGGGCCGGAGGCAGCCCCAGCATTTT.

V usage is TRBV9 and J usage is TRBJ2-1; tentative D call: TRBD1 (5 bases). CDR1 and CDR2 (germline): SGDLS, YYNGEE. The CDR3 has 13 residues. Deletions cut 0 bases from V and 12 bases from J, with 13 bases between. The CDR3 bases are TGTGCCAGCAGCGTAGATCCAGGGCGAGCGCAGTTCTTC. It encodes CASSVDPGRAQFF.

This clone appeared a few times. The chain combines TRBV9 with TRBJ2-2; the D is unclear. The CDR3 length is 14 residues. The germline V and J ends were trimmed by 4 bases and 3 bases, with 10 bases remaining between them. From germline, CDR1 is SGDLS and CDR2 YYNGEE. CDR3 DNA: TGTGCCAGCAGCCCGAGCCCCGACACCGGGGAGCTGTTTTTT. Translating gives CASSPSPDTGELFF.

This chain connects TRBV4-1 to TRBJ2-1; 16 nucleotides agree with TRBD2. CDR3 length: 18 amino acids. Per germline, CDR1 MGHRA and CDR2 YSYEKL. Unmatched junction bases numbered 3, after V lost 4 bases and J lost 0 bases. CDR3 in amino acids: CASSPGLAGGPSYNEQFF. The CDR3 region has the DNA TGCGCCAGCAGCCCGGGACTAGCGGGAGGGCCCTCCTACAATGAGCAGTTCTTC.

The J gene is TRBJ2-7, the V gene TRBV10-1, with no clear D. The germline V gene encodes CDR1 WNHNN and CDR2 SYGVQD (reference sequence). V was shortened by 2 bases and J by 3 bases, with 5 bases between the two germline ends. The CDR3 covers 12 residues. Written as DNA, the CDR3 is TGCGCCAGCAGTGAGAGCTGCTACGAGCAGTACTTC. This encodes CASSESCYEQYF.

The V call is TRBV7-3, the J call TRBJ2-5, with TRBD2 identical over 10 bases. Germline trimming cut 1 base from V and 5 bases from J; bases unmatched to any gene: 4. CDR1 and CDR2 (germline): SGHTA, FQGTGA. The CDR3 sequence is 15 residues long. As DNA, the CDR3 is TGTGCCAGCAGCTTAAGAGCGGGGGGGCCGGAGACCCAGTACTTC. The encoded protein is CASSLRAGGPETQYF.

J is TRBJ1-2 and V is TRBV7-3; 10 bases are shared with TRBD1. The CDR3 extends over 15 amino acids. The germline gives CDR1 SGHTA, CDR2 FQGTGA. Losses at the gene ends were 5 bases for V and 4 bases for J; bases not matched to a gene: 7. Written as DNA, the CDR3 is TGTGCCAGCAGCCCCGGGACAGGGGTCGCCTATGGCTACACCTTC. Its protein is CASSPGTGVAYGYTF. The variable domain in full, completed from reference TRBV7-3 and TRBJ1-2, reads GAGVSQTPSNKVTEKGKYVELRCDPISGHTALYWYRQSLGQGPEFLIYFQGTGAADDSGLPNDRFFAVRPEGSVSTLKIQRTERGDSAVYLCASSPGTGVAYGYTFGSGTRLTVV.

This clone was detected only a few times. This rearrangement joins TRBV27 to TRBJ2-5, with no clear D. V lost 2 bases to trimming and J lost 1 base, with 5 bases between them. Looked up from germline, CDR1 is MNHEY and CDR2 is SMNVEV (reference sequence). This CDR3 contains 13 residues. CDR3 loop: CASSLGRQETQYF. In DNA form, the CDR3 reads TGTGCCAGCAGTTTAGGCCGCCAAGAGACCCAGTACTTC.

The rearrangement links TRBV4-1 to TRBJ2-5, with 8 nucleotides matching TRBD1. The CDR3 has 16 amino acids. After removal of 3 bases from V and 1 base from J, the junction contained 7 bases not matched to a gene. The V gene's germline CDR1 is MGHRA and CDR2 YSYEKL. CDR3 nucleotide sequence: TGCGCCAGCAGCCAGTTGGGACAGGTAATCCAAGAGACCCAGTACTTC. Amino acid sequence: CASSQLGQVIQETQYF.

The V and J genes are TRBV2 and TRBJ2-2; 9 bases line up with TRBD2. The V segment lost 6 bases and the J segment 4 bases; nucleotides outside the gene matches: 6. CDR3 length equals 15 residues. Germline assignment: CDR1 SNHLY and CDR2 FYNNEI. The CDR3 nucleotides read TGTGCCAGCAGCCTCAGCGGGGGGACCACCGGGGAGCTGTTTTTT. Translating it yields CASSLSGGTTGELFF.

The chain joins TRBV15 to TRBJ1-5; 7 bases match TRBD1. CDR3 size: 15 residues. Germline values: CDR1 LNHNV, CDR2 YYDKDF (reference sequence). Germline trimming cut 0 bases from V and 6 bases from J; bases unmatched to any gene: 5. The CDR3 sequence: CATSRDRQGSQPQHF. The DNA for the CDR3 is TGTGCCACCAGCAGAGATCGACAGGGAAGTCAGCCCCAGCATTTT.

The rearrangement joins TRBV19 to TRBJ1-5, with D perhaps TRBD1 (5 bases). CDR1 is LNHDA and CDR2 is SQIVND in the germline V gene (reference sequence). Trimming shortened V by 0 bases and J by 6 bases, and 6 bases separated the two germline ends. The CDR3 spans 13 residues. CDR3 loop: CASSIEGGQPQHF. CDR3 nucleotides: TGTGCCAGTAGTATAGAGGGGGGTCAGCCCCAGCATTTT.

V gene TRBV5-1 combines with J gene TRBJ2-2; 8 nucleotides line up with TRBD1. Per the germline V gene, CDR1 is SGHRS and CDR2 is YFSETQ. V shed 4 bases and J 7 bases; nucleotides not matched to a gene: 15. The CDR3 is 17 residues long. The CDR3 coding sequence is TGCGCCAGCAGCCTGGACTCCCGGCAGGGGGCGGGCGGGGAGCTGTTTTTT. Amino acids: CASSLDSRQGAGGELFF.

This sequence joins TRBV11-2 and TRBJ2-7; TRBD2 is a possible D gene (7 bases). V gave up 3 bases and J gave up 5 bases, with 14 bases separating them. The CDR3 length is 14 residues. Germline assignment: CDR1 SGHAT and CDR2 FQNNGV. CDR3 sequence (DNA): TGTGCCAGCAGCTTCGGGGGGCCTGGACACGAGCAGTACTTC. Translating it yields CASSFGGPGHEQYF.

As to this clone: An end of the junction differs from the germline gene, which may be a read error. The J gene is TRBJ1-4, the V gene TRBV7-9; maybe TRBD1 (6 bases). Looked up from germline, CDR1 is SEHNR and CDR2 is FQNEAQ (reference sequence). The CDR3 length is 12 residues. CDR3: CSSSFRGGRLFF. The CDR3 nucleotides read TGTTCCAGCAGCTTCCGGGGGGGCCGACTGTTTTTT.

The chain carries TRBV7-9 and TRBJ1-3, with D unclear. CDR3 length equals 13 residues. Germline CDR1 reads SEHNR; CDR2 reads FQNEAQ (reference sequence). The V and J ends lost 4 bases and 7 bases respectively, with 11 bases between them. Here the CDR3 DNA reads TGTGCCAGCAGCTCAACCCCGGGGAACACCATATATTTT. It encodes CASSSTPGNTIYF.

This clone appeared a few times. The chain recombines TRBV6-5 with TRBJ1-1; a weak D match, TRBD1 (5 bases). The V gene lost 6 bases and the J gene lost 0 bases, with 8 bases spanning the gap. The CDR3 totals 13 residues. CDR1 MNHEY and CDR2 SVGAGI come from the germline V gene. Here the CDR3 DNA reads TGTGCCAGCAGGACAGACATGAACACTGAAGCTTTCTTT. This encodes CASRTDMNTEAFF.

The CDR3 loop is CASSEWGGPTDTQYF. CDR3 DNA: TGTGCCAGCAGTGAATGGGGGGGGCCGACAGATACGCAGTATTTT. The chain links TRBV2 to TRBJ2-3; TRBD2 might be the D (7 bases). Germline V gene lookup returns CDR1 SNHLY and CDR2 FYNNEI. V gave up 2 bases and J gave up 3 bases, with 12 bases separating them. The CDR3 spans 15 residues.

The chain recombines TRBV6-5 with TRBJ2-5, with D perhaps TRBD2 (6 bases). Per germline, CDR1 MNHEY and CDR2 SVGAGI. The CDR3 totals 15 residues. The ends were cut back, 4 bases at V and 4 bases at J, with 16 bases in the middle. CDR3 DNA sequence: TGTGCCAGCAGTTTAATCGGGGGAGTAGGAGAGACCCAGTACTTC. Amino acid sequence: CASSLIGGVGETQYF.

The rearrangement joins TRBV27 to TRBJ1-2, with D possibly being TRBD1 (6 bases). The CDR3 consists of 16 residues. The germline V gene has CDR1 MNHEY and CDR2 SMNVEV (reference sequence). Trimming left V 6 bases short and J 5 bases short, with 22 bases between. The CDR3 nucleotides read TGTGCCAGCAGCCCGTTTGTCGGACAGAGCATATATGGCTACACCTTC. Protein sequence: CASSPFVGQSIYGYTF.

V usage is TRBV30 and J usage is TRBJ1-6, with TRBD1 as a possible D gene (5 bases). V was pared by 2 bases and J by 13 bases, with 12 bases between. This CDR3 region has 12 residues. Germline V gene lookup returns CDR1 GTSNPN and CDR2 SVGIG (reference sequence). CDR3: CAWSFQGGPLHF. CDR3 bases: TGTGCCTGGAGTTTTCAGGGAGGGCCCCTCCACTTT. Full variable domain (missing parts from reference TRBV30 and TRBJ1-6): SQTIHQWPATLVQPVGSPLSLECTVEGTSNPNLYWYRQAAGRGLQLLFYSVGIGQISSEVPQNLSASRPQDRQFILSSKKLLLSDSGFYLCAWSFQGGPLHFGNGTRLTVT.